Presented here are 25 T cell receptor beta chains from one specimen sequenced in a study of blood T cell repertoires in COVID-19. Method: immunoSEQ multiplex PCR; TCRdb's copy keeps in-frame clones and lacks some. The table shows roughly 140,000 clones, with over 75% occurring only once. The sequencing sample was made of peripheral blood. The receptors derive from a woman aged 60-75 years with active COVID-19.

The CDR3: CASSFGQGDSLRYEQYF. The CDR3 DNA sequence: TGCGCCAGCAGCTTCGGACAGGGGGACAGCTTACGCTACGAGCAGTACTTC. The genes are TRBV5-1 and TRBJ2-7; 10 positions agree with TRBD1. The CDR3 sequence is 17 residues long. Trimming removed 2 bases from V and 3 bases from J; junction bases left unmatched: 11. CDR1 and CDR2 from the germline V gene are SGHRS and YFSETQ.

V and J are TRBV9 and TRBJ2-2; 10 bases agree with TRBD1. The germline CDR1 and CDR2 sequences are SGDLS and YYNGEE. Trimming removed 4 bases from V and 9 bases from J; junction bases left unmatched: 9. This CDR3 spans 15 amino acids. CDR3 region: CASSNTGDRGRELFF. In nucleotides, the CDR3 is TGTGCCAGCAGCAACACCGGGGACAGGGGAAGGGAGCTGTTTTTT.

This clone was found once. V usage is TRBV7-2 and J usage is TRBJ2-3, with a tentative D call TRBD2 (6 bases). V dropped 3 bases and J dropped 5 bases, with 15 bases sitting between them. Per germline, CDR1 SGHTA and CDR2 FQGNSA. The CDR3 is 15 amino acids. The DNA for the CDR3 is TGTGCCAGCAGCTTTTCCCCGAGGAGGGAAGATACGCAGTATTTT. It specifies CASSFSPRREDTQYF.

This clone was counted once. The chain uses TRBV13 and TRBJ1-3; TRBD1 is a possible D gene (6 bases). CDR3 size: 17 residues. The germline CDR1 and CDR2 sequences are PRHDT and FYEKMQ (reference sequence). Trimming took off 5 bases at V and 2 bases at J, with 19 bases between the two ends. CDR3 sequence (DNA): TGTGCCAGCAGCCTACGAGTGGGGGGGCGGACTGGAAACACCATATATTTT. Translation gives CASSLRVGGRTGNTIYF.

The chain employs TRBV30 and TRBJ1-1, with TRBD1 as a possible D gene (5 bases). From germline, CDR1 is GTSNPN and CDR2 SVGIG (reference sequence). CDR3 length equals 13 residues. V dropped 3 bases and J dropped 7 bases, with 15 bases sitting between them. The CDR3 region is CAWRGRSQGEAFF. The CDR3 DNA sequence: TGTGCCTGGAGGGGGAGGTCGCAGGGTGAAGCTTTCTTT.

This clone was seen only once. V gene TRBV10-3 combines with J gene TRBJ2-7; 7 bases map to TRBD1. Germline V gives CDR1 ENHRY, CDR2 SYGVKD. The CDR3 runs to 13 residues. V was pared by 3 bases and J by 5 bases, with 4 bases of the junction left unmatched. CDR3 residues: CAISERGQDEQYF. CDR3 DNA sequence: TGTGCCATCAGTGAAAGGGGGCAAGACGAGCAGTACTTC.

This sequence joins TRBV4-1 and TRBJ2-1; D remains unclear. CDR3 length: 18 amino acids. Germline CDR1 reads MGHRA; CDR2 reads YSYEKL. V was cut by 0 bases and J by 4 bases, with 19 bases left in between. DNA of the CDR3: TGCGCCAGCAGCCAAGAGAGGCGGCGGTTACCAATTTACAATGAGCAGTTCTTC. Translation gives CASSQERRRLPIYNEQFF.

The V and J genes are TRBV19 and TRBJ1-3; no definite D call. The CDR3 contains 15 residues. The V and J ends lost 5 bases and 4 bases respectively, with 15 bases between them. The germline CDR1 and CDR2 sequences are LNHDA and SQIVND (reference sequence). CDR3 in amino acids: CASSPPRVPGNTIYF. As DNA, the CDR3 is TGTGCCAGTAGTCCTCCCCGGGTGCCCGGAAACACCATATATTTT.

This chain uses TRBV5-3 with TRBJ2-1; 9 nucleotides line up with TRBD2. Being an ORF, TRBV5-3 has a function that is uncertain. V was pared by 10 bases and J by 7 bases, with 18 bases of the junction left unmatched. This CDR3 is 16 amino acids long. CDR3 in amino acids: CALPGASGALGNEQFF. CDR3 coding DNA: TGTGCCTTGCCCGGTGCTAGCGGGGCTCTCGGGAATGAGCAGTTCTTC.

The J gene is TRBJ2-3, the V gene TRBV30; D is ambiguous. The CDR3 has 12 amino acids. Trimming left V 1 base short and J 4 bases short, with 6 bases between. Germline CDR1 GTSNPN, CDR2 SVGIG (reference sequence). The CDR3 coding sequence is TGTGCCTGGAGTGCAGATGCAGATACGCAGTATTTT. Its translation: CAWSADADTQYF. The full variable domain, with the rest looked up from reference TRBV30 and TRBJ2-3, is SQTIHQWPATLVQPVGSPLSLECTVEGTSNPNLYWYRQAAGRGLQLLFYSVGIGQISSEVPQNLSASRPQDRQFILSSKKLLLSDSGFYLCAWSADADTQYFGPGTRLTVL.

V and J are TRBV5-1 and TRBJ2-1, with D perhaps TRBD2 (5 bases). CDR3 length: 15 amino acids. The ends were cut back, 4 bases at V and 3 bases at J, with 14 bases in the middle. In germline, CDR1 is SGHRS, CDR2 YFSETQ. CDR3 DNA: TGCGCCAGCAGCCCCCTGGGCGGGCTCTACAATGAGCAGTTCTTC. Translating gives CASSPLGGLYNEQFF.

The chain has TRBV5-1 and TRBJ2-7, with a possible D match to TRBD1 (6 bases). The germline V gene encodes CDR1 SGHRS and CDR2 YFSETQ. CDR3 size: 12 residues. The V and J ends lost 5 bases and 2 bases respectively, with 8 bases between them. This CDR3 is CASRQGPYEQYF. In DNA form, the CDR3 reads TGCGCCAGCAGACAGGGCCCCTACGAGCAGTACTTC.

By sample share, this clone is medium-sized. The V call is TRBV4-1, the J call TRBJ1-1, with 9 positions matching TRBD1. CDR1 is MGHRA, CDR2 YSYEKL, per germline. The CDR3 covers 16 residues. J gave up 2 bases and V 5 bases, and 9 bases lay outside the gene matches. The CDR3 coding sequence is TGCGCCAGCAGCGGGACAGGGAAGAATTTTAACACTGAAGCTTTCTTT. Protein sequence: CASSGTGKNFNTEAFF.

This chain connects TRBV2 to TRBJ1-6; 9 bases line up with TRBD1. The CDR3 is 16 residues long. With 5 bases clipped from V and 4 bases from J, the junction kept 6 bases outside the gene matches. The germline gives CDR1 SNHLY, CDR2 FYNNEI. CDR3 sequence (DNA): TGTGCCAGCAGTTTCGGGACAGGGACATATAATTCACCCCTCCACTTT. Its translation is CASSFGTGTYNSPLHF.

The V gene is TRBV28, the J gene TRBJ2-3; a possible D gene is TRBD2 (6 bases). This CDR3 is built from 16 residues. CDR1 and CDR2 (germline): MDHEN, SYDVKM. With 0 bases removed from V and 6 bases from J, the gap between germline ends came to 16 bases. Written as DNA, the CDR3 is TGTGCCAGCAGTTTATGGTCCGGCGGGGCCAAGGATACGCAGTATTTT. Translated, it gives CASSLWSGGAKDTQYF.

The genes are TRBV5-6 and TRBJ2-7; D unresolved. Germline V gene data show CDR1 as SGHDT and CDR2 as YYEEEE. The CDR3 has 15 amino acids. The V and J ends lost 1 base and 4 bases respectively, with 15 bases between them. The CDR3 is CASSLSRHGVYEQYF. The CDR3 region has the DNA TGTGCCAGCAGCTTGAGCAGACATGGTGTATACGAGCAGTACTTC.

Worth noting for this clone: At one of its ends the junction is not consistent with the germline gene, which may arise from a read error. The chain couples TRBV19 to TRBJ2-7, with a weak D call TRBD2 (6 bases). The CDR3 is 13 amino acids. Germline CDR1 LNHDA, CDR2 SQIVND (reference sequence). Here the CDR3 DNA reads TGTGCCAGTAGCATAGGACTACCTTTGGGGCAGTACTTC. It specifies CASSIGLPLGQYF.

The genes are TRBV7-3 and TRBJ2-1, with 10 bases aligning to TRBD2. This CDR3 spans 16 amino acids. CDR1 SGHTA and CDR2 FQGTGA come from the germline V gene. Trimming at V came to 1 base and at J to 11 bases, leaving 11 bases not matched to a gene. The DNA for the CDR3 is TGTGCCAGCAGCTTAAATCCGGGACTAGCGACATACAAGCAGTTCTTC. Translating gives CASSLNPGLATYKQFF.

The J gene is TRBJ1-5, the V gene TRBV7-2; D may be TRBD1 (5 bases). This CDR3 is 14 amino acids long. V lost 4 bases and J lost 9, with 16 bases in between. Germline loops: CDR1 SGHTA, CDR2 FQGNSA. The CDR3 region is CASSSGGSGGPQHF. The CDR3 DNA is TGTGCCAGCAGCTCTGGGGGTTCCGGGGGGCCCCAGCATTTT.

This clone was recorded once. The chain is built from TRBV7-3 and TRBJ1-1, with a weak D call TRBD1 (6 bases). The CDR3 has 15 residues. V was cut by 11 bases and J by 4 bases, with 23 bases left in between. CDR1 and CDR2 (germline): SGHTA, FQGTGA. This CDR3 reads CAGRDNPRSSTEAFF. In nucleotides, the CDR3 is TGTGCCGGCCGGGACAACCCAAGGTCCTCCACTGAAGCTTTCTTT.

There are a few counts of this clone. The genes are TRBV24-1 and TRBJ1-1; 9 bases fit TRBD1. Germline CDR1 KGHDR, CDR2 SFDVKD. The CDR3 is made up of 14 amino acids. J gave up 4 bases and V 5 bases, and 4 bases lay outside the gene matches. The CDR3 region is CATSGTGGATEAFF. The CDR3 DNA reads TGTGCCACCAGTGGAACAGGGGGCGCCACTGAAGCTTTCTTT.

The rearrangement joins TRBV25-1 to TRBJ1-1; 8 bases map to TRBD1. V lost 4 bases and J lost 9; bases outside the gene matches: 10. This CDR3 region has 14 residues. Germline loops: CDR1 MGHDK, CDR2 SYGVNS. This chain's CDR3 is CASSVGRGLGKAFF. CDR3 nucleotides: TGTGCCAGCAGTGTGGGCAGGGGGCTAGGGAAAGCTTTCTTT.

This chain links TRBV28 with TRBJ1-2; the match to TRBD1 covers 7 bases. The CDR3 has 16 amino acids. Germline V gene data show CDR1 as MDHEN and CDR2 as SYDVKM. V trimming: 4 bases; J trimming: 7 bases; junction bases outside the gene matches: 15. The CDR3, as DNA: TGTGCCAGCAGTTCCGCCCCGGGACAGTCACCAGCTGGCTACACCTTC. Translation: CASSSAPGQSPAGYTF.

This sequence joins TRBV9 and TRBJ2-7; 8 positions agree with TRBD1. Trimming removed 3 bases from V and 5 bases from J; junction bases left unmatched: 10. The CDR3 has 15 amino acids. CDR1 SGDLS and CDR2 YYNGEE come from the germline V gene. The CDR3 nucleotides are TGTGCCAGCAGCGCCGGACAGGGAATTTCCGACGAGCAGTACTTC. Translated: CASSAGQGISDEQYF.

The sample holds a few counts of this clone. This sequence joins TRBV5-4 and TRBJ2-5, with D uncertain. The germline gives CDR1 SGHNT, CDR2 YYREEE (reference sequence). Trimming shortened V by 4 bases and J by 2 bases, and 9 bases separated the two germline ends. This CDR3 is 13 amino acids long. The DNA for the CDR3 is TGTGCCAGCAGCCGGAGTCAACAAGAGACCCAGTACTTC. It encodes CASSRSQQETQYF. The full variable domain, its missing parts supplied by reference TRBV5-4 and TRBJ2-5, is ETGVTQSPTHLIKTRGQQVTLRCSSQSGHNTVSWYQQALGQGPQFIFQYYREEENGRGNFPPRFSGLQFPNYSSELNVNALELDDSALYLCASSRSQQETQYFGPGTRLLVL.